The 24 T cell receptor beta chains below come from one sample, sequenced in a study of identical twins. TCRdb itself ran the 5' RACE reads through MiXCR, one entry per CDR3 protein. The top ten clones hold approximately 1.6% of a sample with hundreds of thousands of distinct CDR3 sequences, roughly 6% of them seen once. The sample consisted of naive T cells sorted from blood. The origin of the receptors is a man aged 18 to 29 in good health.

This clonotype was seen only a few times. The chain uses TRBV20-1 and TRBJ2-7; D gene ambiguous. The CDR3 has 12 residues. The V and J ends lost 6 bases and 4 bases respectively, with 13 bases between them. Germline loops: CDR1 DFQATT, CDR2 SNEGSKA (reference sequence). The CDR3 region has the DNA TGCAGTGCCTCCTGGCTGAAATACGAGCAGTACTTC. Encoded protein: CSASWLKYEQYF.

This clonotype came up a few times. The CDR3: CASSFGGRVTEAFF. CDR3 bases: TGTGCCAGCAGTTTCGGGGGGCGCGTCACTGAAGCTTTCTTT. The rearrangement uses TRBV6-2 or TRBV6-3 and TRBJ1-1; D is perhaps TRBD1 (6 bases). CDR1 and CDR2 from the germline V gene are MNHEY and SVGEGT. V was pared by 4 bases and J by 4 bases, with 13 bases between. The CDR3 extends over 14 amino acids.

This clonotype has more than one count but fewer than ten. The CDR3 loop is CASSPRTKGLEAFF. CDR3 sequence (DNA): TGTGCCAGCAGCCCCCGGACGAAAGGGCTTGAAGCTTTCTTT. This rearrangement joins TRBV9 to TRBJ1-1, with D hard to call. This CDR3 region has 14 residues. Germline V gene lookup returns CDR1 SGDLS and CDR2 YYNGEE. The germline V and J ends were trimmed by 4 bases and 7 bases, with 17 bases remaining between them.

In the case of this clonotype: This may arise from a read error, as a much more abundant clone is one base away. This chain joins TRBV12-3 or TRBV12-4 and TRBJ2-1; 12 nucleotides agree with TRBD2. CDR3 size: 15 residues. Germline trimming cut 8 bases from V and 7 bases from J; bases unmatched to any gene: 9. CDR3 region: CASVDGLAGINEQFF. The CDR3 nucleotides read TGTGCCAGCGTTGATGGACTAGCGGGGATTAATGAGCAGTTCTTC.

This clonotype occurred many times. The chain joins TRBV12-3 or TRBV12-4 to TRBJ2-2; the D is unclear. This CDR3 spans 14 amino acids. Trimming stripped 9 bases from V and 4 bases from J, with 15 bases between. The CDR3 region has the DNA TGTGCCAGTACGCTGGGGTTGAGCACCGGGGAGCTGTTTTTT. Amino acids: CASTLGLSTGELFF.

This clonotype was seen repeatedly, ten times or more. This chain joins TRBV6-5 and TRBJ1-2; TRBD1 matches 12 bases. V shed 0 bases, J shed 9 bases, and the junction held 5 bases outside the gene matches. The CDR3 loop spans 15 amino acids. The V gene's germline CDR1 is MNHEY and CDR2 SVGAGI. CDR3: CASSYSGTGGFSYTF. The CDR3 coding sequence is TGTGCCAGCAGTTACTCTGGGACAGGGGGCTTCAGCTACACCTTC.

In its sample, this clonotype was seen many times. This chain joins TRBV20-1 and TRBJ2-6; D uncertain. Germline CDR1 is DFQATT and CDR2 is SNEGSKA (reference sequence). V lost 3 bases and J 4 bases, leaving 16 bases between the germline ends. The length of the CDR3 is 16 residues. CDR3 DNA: TGCAGTGCTAGTGGGCCGGGCGTCTCAGGGGCCAACGTCCTGACTTTC. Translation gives CSASGPGVSGANVLTF.

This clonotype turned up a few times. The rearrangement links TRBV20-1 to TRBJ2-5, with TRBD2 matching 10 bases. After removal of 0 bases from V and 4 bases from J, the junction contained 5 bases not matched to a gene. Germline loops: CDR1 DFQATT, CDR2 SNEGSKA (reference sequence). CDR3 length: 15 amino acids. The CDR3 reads CSARDIAGGTETQYF. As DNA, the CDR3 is TGCAGTGCTAGAGACATAGCGGGAGGAACAGAGACCCAGTACTTC.

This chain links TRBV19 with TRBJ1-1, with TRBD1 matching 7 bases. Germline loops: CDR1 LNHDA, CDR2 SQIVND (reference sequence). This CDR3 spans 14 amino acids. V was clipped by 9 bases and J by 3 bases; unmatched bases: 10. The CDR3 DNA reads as TGTGCCAGCCGGACAGGTCAAAGGGACACTGAAGCTTTCTTT. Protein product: CASRTGQRDTEAFF.

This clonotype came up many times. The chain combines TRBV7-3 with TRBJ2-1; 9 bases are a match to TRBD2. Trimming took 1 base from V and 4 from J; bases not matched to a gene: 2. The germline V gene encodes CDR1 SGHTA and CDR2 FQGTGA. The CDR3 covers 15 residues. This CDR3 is CASSLISGRYNEQFF. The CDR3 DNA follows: TGTGCCAGCAGCTTAATCAGCGGGAGGTACAATGAGCAGTTCTTC.

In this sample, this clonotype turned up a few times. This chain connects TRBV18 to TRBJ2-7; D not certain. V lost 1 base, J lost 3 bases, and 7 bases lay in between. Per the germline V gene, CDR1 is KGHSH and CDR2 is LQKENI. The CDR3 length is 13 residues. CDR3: CASSPRSNYEQYF. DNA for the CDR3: TGTGCCAGCTCACCACGGAGTAACTACGAGCAGTACTTC.

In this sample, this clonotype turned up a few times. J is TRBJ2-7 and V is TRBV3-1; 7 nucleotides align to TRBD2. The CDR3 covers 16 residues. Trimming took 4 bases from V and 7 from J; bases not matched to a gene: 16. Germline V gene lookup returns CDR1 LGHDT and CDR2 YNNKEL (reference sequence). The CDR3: CASSRSGREAYGEQYV. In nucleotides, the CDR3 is TGTGCCAGCAGCCGGTCCGGACGGGAGGCCTACGGAGAGCAGTACGTC.

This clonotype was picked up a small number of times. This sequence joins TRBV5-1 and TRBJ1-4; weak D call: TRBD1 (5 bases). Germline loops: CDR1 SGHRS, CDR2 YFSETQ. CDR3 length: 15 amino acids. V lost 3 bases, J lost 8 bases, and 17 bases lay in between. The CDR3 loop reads CASSSSGRGGEKLFF. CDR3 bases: TGCGCCAGCAGCTCCTCGGGACGTGGGGGGGAAAAACTGTTTTTT.

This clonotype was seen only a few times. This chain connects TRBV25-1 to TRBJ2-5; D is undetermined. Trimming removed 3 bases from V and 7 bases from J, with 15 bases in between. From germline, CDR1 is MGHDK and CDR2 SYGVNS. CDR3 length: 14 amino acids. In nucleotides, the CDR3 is TGTGCCAGCAGTGACTCCCAACAGCTGCCGACCCAGTACTTC. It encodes CASSDSQQLPTQYF. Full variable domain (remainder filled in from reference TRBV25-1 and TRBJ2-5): EADIYQTPRYLVIGTGKKITLECSQTMGHDKMYWYQQDPGMELHLIHYSYGVNSTEKGDLSSESTVSRIRTEHFPLTLESARPSHTSQYLCASSDSQQLPTQYFGPGTRLLVL.

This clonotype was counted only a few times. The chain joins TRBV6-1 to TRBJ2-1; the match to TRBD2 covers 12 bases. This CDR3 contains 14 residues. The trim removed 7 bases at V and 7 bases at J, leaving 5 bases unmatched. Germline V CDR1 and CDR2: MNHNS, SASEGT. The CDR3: CASTGLAGWNEQFF. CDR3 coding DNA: TGTGCCAGCACAGGACTAGCGGGATGGAATGAGCAGTTCTTC.

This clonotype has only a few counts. The CDR3 spells CASSLKGSLATFMNTEAFF. The CDR3 nucleotides read TGTGCCAGCAGTCTTAAAGGTTCCCTAGCGACTTTTATGAACACTGAAGCTTTCTTT. V and J are TRBV27 and TRBJ1-1; D gene uncertain. The germline gives CDR1 MNHEY, CDR2 SMNVEV (reference sequence). The CDR3 is 19 residues long. Trimming left V 5 bases short and J 0 bases short, with 25 bases between.

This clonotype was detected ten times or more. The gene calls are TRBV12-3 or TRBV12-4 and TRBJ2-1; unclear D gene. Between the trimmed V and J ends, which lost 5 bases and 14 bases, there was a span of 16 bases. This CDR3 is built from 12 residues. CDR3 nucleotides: TGTGCCAGCAGTCATAACTCACCCGGTGAGTTCTTC. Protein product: CASSHNSPGEFF.

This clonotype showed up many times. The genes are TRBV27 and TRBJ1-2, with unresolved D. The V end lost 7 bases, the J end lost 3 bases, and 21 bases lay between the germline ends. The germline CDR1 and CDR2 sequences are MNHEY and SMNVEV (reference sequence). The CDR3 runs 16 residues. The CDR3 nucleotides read TGTGCCAGCACACCTTCGGTGGACCACAGCTACTATGGCTACACCTTC. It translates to CASTPSVDHSYYGYTF.

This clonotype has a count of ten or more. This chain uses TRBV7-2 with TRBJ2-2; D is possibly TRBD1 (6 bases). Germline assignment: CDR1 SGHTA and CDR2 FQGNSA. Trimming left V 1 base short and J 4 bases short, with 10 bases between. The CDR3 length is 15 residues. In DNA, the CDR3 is TGTGCCAGCAGCTTAGATTTAGGGGGCACCGGGGAGCTGTTTTTT. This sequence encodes CASSLDLGGTGELFF. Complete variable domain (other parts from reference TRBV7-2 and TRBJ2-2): GAGVSQSPSNKVTEKGKDVELRCDPISGHTALYWYRQSLGQGLEFLIYFQGNSAPDKSGLPSDRFSAERTGGSVSTLTIQRTQQEDSAVYLCASSLDLGGTGELFFGEGSRLTVL.

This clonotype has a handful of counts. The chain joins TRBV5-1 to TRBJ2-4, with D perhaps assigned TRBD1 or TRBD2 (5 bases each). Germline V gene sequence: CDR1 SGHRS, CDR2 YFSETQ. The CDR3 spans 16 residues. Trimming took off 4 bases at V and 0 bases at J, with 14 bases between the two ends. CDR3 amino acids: CASSPGDLVAKNIQYF. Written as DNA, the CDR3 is TGCGCCAGCAGCCCCGGGGACCTCGTAGCCAAAAACATTCAGTACTTC.

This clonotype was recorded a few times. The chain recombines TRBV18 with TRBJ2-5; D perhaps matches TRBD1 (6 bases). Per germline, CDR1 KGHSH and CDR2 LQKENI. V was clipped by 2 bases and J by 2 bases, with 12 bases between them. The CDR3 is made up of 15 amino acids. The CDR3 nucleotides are TGTGCCAGCTCACCAGCGGCCGGGACACAAGAGACCCAGTACTTC. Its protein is CASSPAAGTQETQYF.

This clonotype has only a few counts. The CDR3 here is CSVERPSGRSDTQYF. In DNA form, the CDR3 reads TGCAGCGTTGAACGTCCTAGCGGGAGATCAGATACGCAGTATTTT. This chain links TRBV29-1 with TRBJ2-3; 10 nucleotides line up with TRBD2. Germline CDR1 and CDR2: SQVTM and ANQGSEA. CDR3 size: 15 residues. V was clipped by 2 bases and J by 4 bases; unmatched bases: 6.

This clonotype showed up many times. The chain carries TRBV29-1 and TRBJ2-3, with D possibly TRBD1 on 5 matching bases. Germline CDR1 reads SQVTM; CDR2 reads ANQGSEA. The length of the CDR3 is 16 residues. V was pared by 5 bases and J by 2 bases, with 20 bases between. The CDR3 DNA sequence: TGCAGCGTTACCGAAAAAACAGGAGTAATCACAGATACGCAGTATTTT. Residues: CSVTEKTGVITDTQYF.

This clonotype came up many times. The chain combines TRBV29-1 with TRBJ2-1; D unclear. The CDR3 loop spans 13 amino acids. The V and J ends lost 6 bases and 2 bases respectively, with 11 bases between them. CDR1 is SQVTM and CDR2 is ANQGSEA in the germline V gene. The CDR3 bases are TGCAGCGTCTTGTGGCAAACCTACAATGAGCAGTTCTTC. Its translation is CSVLWQTYNEQFF.